The rows below give T cell receptor beta chains drawn from one sample of a study of T-cell memory formation after mild COVID-19. TCRdb reprocessed the 5' RACE reads with MiXCR, giving one entry per CDR3 protein. Of 150,000 to 200,000 distinct CDR3 sequences in the sample, roughly 15% are singletons; the top ten hold about 14%. The sample was PBMCs or a T cell subset sorted from them (not recorded which). These receptors originate from an adult woman who had mild COVID-19 (a few samples of this study predate the infection). Cell type and time point are not known. The CDR3 runs from the conserved cysteine through the conserved F or W. A D gene is named only where the DNA matches it firmly. Rows give clone size only sometimes, using once, few, many, or a class for an expanded clone.

d_gene,j_gene,abundance,v_gene,len,CDR3aa,CDR3nt
-,TRBJ2-7,-,TRBV29-1,14,CSVLPQGTYYEQYF,TGCAGCGTTCTTCCTCAGGGTACCTACTACGAGCAGTACTTC
TRBD2,TRBJ2-1,few,TRBV12-3/TRBV12-4,21,CASSWGTSGRNPDLSYNEQFF,TGTGCCAGCAGTTGGGGGACTAGCGGGAGAAACCCAGACCTCTCCTACAATGAGCAGTTCTTC
-,TRBJ2-1,few,TRBV6-2/TRBV6-3,17,CASSLAGPGLDPHEQFF,TGTGCCAGCAGTTTGGCCGGACCGGGCCTTGACCCCCATGAGCAGTTCTTC
TRBD2,TRBJ2-1,-,TRBV5-1,16,CASSLAPSGGYNEQFF,TGCGCCAGCAGCTTGGCCCCTAGCGGGGGATACAATGAGCAGTTCTTC
-,TRBJ1-2,few,TRBV18,14,CASSTTEFNYGYTF,TGTGCCAGCTCAACGACAGAATTTAACTATGGCTACACCTTC
-,TRBJ1-1,many,TRBV5-1,16,CASSLGGRGVNTEAFF,TGCGCCAGCAGCTTAGGCGGGCGGGGTGTGAACACTGAAGCTTTCTTT
TRBD2,TRBJ2-3,-,TRBV4-1,16,CASSQSPGLVADTQYF,TGCGCCAGCAGCCAATCTCCTGGACTAGTGGCAGATACGCAGTATTTT
TRBD2,TRBJ2-1,-,TRBV6-6,14,CASMSLAGGNEQFF,TGTGCCAGCATGAGCTTAGCGGGGGGAAATGAGCAGTTCTTC
TRBD1,TRBJ1-5,-,TRBV5-1,16,CASSLTATGGNQPQHF,TGCGCCAGCAGCCTGACTGCTACAGGGGGCAATCAGCCCCAGCATTTT
-,TRBJ2-1,-,TRBV19,15,CASSGRGGAYNEQFF,TGTGCCAGCTCTGGTCGAGGGGGGGCCTACAATGAGCAGTTCTTC
-,TRBJ2-7,few,TRBV5-6,13,CASSLDGDYEQYF,TGTGCCAGCAGCTTGGACGGGGACTACGAGCAGTACTTC
-,TRBJ1-2,few,TRBV24-1,11,CATSDLRVYTF,TGTGCCACCAGTGATTTGCGGGTCTACACCTTC
-,TRBJ2-5,few,TRBV29-1,14,CSVESDRLQETQYF,TGCAGCGTCGAATCGGACAGACTCCAAGAGACCCAGTACTTC
-,TRBJ2-3,-,TRBV12-3/TRBV12-4,12,CASGRGTDTQYF,TGTGCCAGCGGGCGGGGCACAGATACGCAGTATTTT
TRBD2,TRBJ2-1,-,TRBV28,15,CASSGSGRVRNEQFF,TGTGCCAGCAGCGGTAGCGGGAGAGTAAGGAATGAGCAGTTCTTC
TRBD1,TRBJ1-1,many,TRBV5-1,14,CASSAGQLNTEAFF,TGCGCCAGCAGCGCGGGACAGCTAAACACTGAAGCTTTCTTT
-,TRBJ2-7,few,TRBV5-5,16,CASRNRDQGLPYEQYF,TGTGCCAGCAGGAATCGAGATCAGGGTCTCCCCTACGAGCAGTACTTC
TRBD2,TRBJ2-1,once,TRBV7-2,16,CASSLVRAGGVNEQFF,TGTGCCAGCAGCTTAGTTAGGGCGGGGGGGGTTAATGAGCAGTTCTTC
-,TRBJ2-1,few,TRBV12-3/TRBV12-4,13,CASSADLGFEQFF,TGTGCCAGCAGTGCCGATTTGGGATTTGAGCAGTTCTTC
-,TRBJ2-4,few,TRBV2,14,CASSADIRGNIQYF,TGTGCCAGCAGCGCGGACATACGGGGAAACATTCAGTACTTC
-,TRBJ1-2,few,TRBV5-1,15,CASSPLPGTNYGYTF,TGCGCCAGCAGCCCATTGCCGGGTACTAACTATGGCTACACCTTC
TRBD2,TRBJ2-1,few,TRBV19,15,CASRALAGGRNEQFF,TGTGCCAGTAGAGCACTAGCGGGGGGTCGGAATGAGCAGTTCTTC
-,TRBJ1-2,once,TRBV24-1,15,CATSDFRDGHYGYTF,TGTGCCACCAGTGATTTCCGGGACGGCCACTATGGCTACACCTTC
TRBD2,TRBJ2-2,few,TRBV9,16,CASSRPGRGFTGELFF,TGTGCCAGCAGTCGCCCAGGGCGGGGGTTTACCGGGGAGCTGTTTTTT
-,TRBJ2-7,-,TRBV13,12,CASSSHRYEQYF,TGTGCCAGCAGCTCCCACAGGTACGAGCAGTACTTC
-,TRBJ1-3,-,TRBV12-3/TRBV12-4,14,CASSLSISGNTIYF,TGTGCCAGCAGTTTAAGCATCTCTGGAAACACCATATATTTT
TRBD1,TRBJ1-1,few,TRBV4-1,14,CASSQVQGLTEAFF,TGCGCCAGCAGCCAAGTACAGGGGCTCACTGAAGCTTTCTTT
TRBD2,TRBJ2-1,few,TRBV18,15,CASSVTGRDENEQFF,TGTGCCAGCTCAGTCACGGGGAGGGATGAGAATGAGCAGTTCTTC
TRBD1,TRBJ2-6,-,TRBV18,16,CASSPRTGSGANVLTF,TGTGCCAGCTCACCCCGGACAGGGTCTGGGGCCAACGTCCTGACTTTC
TRBD1,TRBJ1-2,-,TRBV7-2,14,CASSLETGGGGYTF,TGTGCCAGCAGCTTAGAGACAGGGGGCGGTGGCTACACCTTC
TRBD1,TRBJ1-5,few,TRBV20-1,16,CSASEPRTGSVQPQHF,TGCAGTGCTAGTGAGCCTCGGACAGGGAGTGTTCAGCCCCAGCATTTT
-,TRBJ2-1,few,TRBV3-1,16,CASSHPGGQTYNEQFF,TGTGCCAGCAGCCACCCCGGGGGGCAAACCTACAATGAGCAGTTCTTC
-,TRBJ2-3,-,TRBV20-1,13,CSAPSTGTDTQYF,TGCAGTGCCCCTTCCACAGGGACAGATACGCAGTATTTT
TRBD1,TRBJ2-3,-,TRBV24-1,15,CATSDRDSPTDTQYF,TGTGCCACCAGTGACCGGGACAGCCCCACAGATACGCAGTATTTT
-,TRBJ2-5,-,TRBV10-3,15,CAISEPLGQQETQYF,TGTGCCATCAGTGAGCCGCTCGGACAGCAAGAGACCCAGTACTTC
TRBD1,TRBJ2-7,-,TRBV29-1,12,CSVGDSSYEQYF,TGCAGCGTGGGGGACAGCTCCTACGAGCAGTACTTC